The 29 T cell receptor beta chains below were found in one sample sequenced in a study of CD8 T cells in ankylosing spondylitis. TCRdb re-derived calls from the 5' RACE reads in MiXCR, one entry per CDR3 protein. The repertoire holds about 280,000 distinct CDR3 sequences, with around 20% as singletons. Sequencing was performed on blood, either unsorted or a sorted T cell fraction (not recorded which). Receptors were obtained from a male donor with ankylosing spondylitis or in good health (not recorded which).

In the case of this clonotype: Being one base from a much bigger clone, this may be a read error. This chain uses TRBV2 with TRBJ1-1, with D possibly being TRBD1 (6 bases). Trimming pared 5 bases from V and 1 base from J, leaving 11 bases between. The CDR3 length is 14 residues. The V gene's germline CDR1 is SNHLY and CDR2 FYNNEI. The CDR3 nucleotides read TGTGCCAGCAGTCCCCCGGGGGCGAACACTGAAGCTTTCTTT. This gives the protein CASSPPGANTEAFF. Full variable domain (remainder filled in from reference TRBV2 and TRBJ1-1): EPEVTQTPSHQVTQMGQEVILRCVPISNHLYFYWYRQILGQKVEFLVSFYNNEISEKSEIFDDQFSVERPDGSNFTLKIRSTKLEDSAMYFCASSPPGANTEAFFGQGTRLTVV.

The chain employs TRBV5-1 and TRBJ2-7, with 9 bases fitting TRBD1. V trimming: 4 bases; J trimming: 4 bases; junction bases outside the gene matches: 12. The CDR3 totals 16 residues. Germline V CDR1 and CDR2: SGHRS, YFSETQ. Here the CDR3 DNA reads TGCGCCAGCAGCCCTACCTCGGGACAGGGAAAATACGAGCAGTACGTC. It is translated as CASSPTSGQGKYEQYV.

This clonotype was detected ten times or more. The CDR3 DNA follows: TGCGCCAGCAGCTTGGGGACAGGGATCCAAGAGACCCAGTACTTC. Translation gives CASSLGTGIQETQYF. The chain recombines TRBV5-1 with TRBJ2-5, with 8 positions matching TRBD1. J lost 1 base, V lost 0 bases, and 2 bases had no gene match. This CDR3 is built from 15 residues. CDR1 and CDR2 (germline): SGHRS, YFSETQ.

This chain connects TRBV3-1 to TRBJ2-1; no clear D. Germline V gene lookup returns CDR1 LGHDT and CDR2 YNNKEL (reference sequence). CDR3 length: 16 amino acids. V dropped 0 bases and J dropped 2 bases, with 11 bases sitting between them. This CDR3 reads CASSQDRYPTYNEQFF. The CDR3 DNA sequence: TGTGCCAGCAGCCAAGATCGTTACCCCACCTACAATGAGCAGTTCTTC.

J is TRBJ2-7 and V is TRBV11-2; possible D gene TRBD1, 5 bases. Germline values: CDR1 SGHAT, CDR2 FQNNGV. Trimming removed 1 base at V and 2 bases at J, with 9 bases between. The CDR3 sequence is 14 residues long. CDR3 nucleotide sequence: TGTGCCAGCAGCTTAGGGCTGGGGCCCTACGAGCAGTACGTC. Translated, it gives CASSLGLGPYEQYV.

The rearrangement uses TRBV18 and TRBJ2-7, with 9 bases matching TRBD1. The ends lost 3 bases at V and 7 bases at J; junction bases unmatched: 1. The CDR3 is made up of 12 amino acids. Germline lookup yields CDR1 KGHSH and CDR2 LQKENI. CDR3 protein: CASSPGTGEQYV. As DNA, the CDR3 is TGTGCCAGCTCACCTGGGACAGGGGAGCAGTACGTC.

The chain couples TRBV5-1 to TRBJ2-1; 13 positions agree with TRBD2. This CDR3 is 15 amino acids long. CDR1 SGHRS and CDR2 YFSETQ come from the germline V gene. J gave up 8 bases and V 4 bases, and 6 bases lay outside the gene matches. CDR3 sequence reads: CASSPAGLAGHEQFF. Here the CDR3 DNA reads TGCGCCAGCAGCCCAGCGGGACTAGCGGGACATGAGCAGTTCTTC.

The chain links TRBV12-3 or TRBV12-4 to TRBJ1-2; TRBD1 matches at 7 bases. V was clipped by 7 bases and J by 4 bases; unmatched bases: 6. This CDR3 region has 13 residues. CDR3 coding DNA: TGTGCCAGCACTTCGACAGGGTCCTATGGCTACACCTTC. It is translated as CASTSTGSYGYTF.

This clonotype was recorded a few times. The rearrangement joins TRBV6-5 to TRBJ2-7, with TRBD1 identical over 8 bases. J gave up 3 bases and V 8 bases, and 3 bases lay outside the gene matches. The CDR3 has 12 residues. Germline V lookup: CDR1 MNHEY, CDR2 SVGAGI. CDR3 amino acids: CASVDRGYEQYV. CDR3 sequence (DNA): TGTGCCAGCGTCGACAGGGGCTACGAGCAGTACGTC.

This clonotype was seen a few times. The rearrangement joins TRBV29-1 to TRBJ2-1; a possible D gene is TRBD2 (5 bases). Germline V gene sequence: CDR1 SQVTM, CDR2 ANQGSEA. Trimming cost V 1 base and J 6 bases, with 10 bases left between them. This CDR3 is 13 amino acids long. Written as DNA, the CDR3 is TGCAGCGTTGAAGTACTAGTGGGCAATGAGCAGTTCTTC. Translation gives CSVEVLVGNEQFF.

This rearrangement joins TRBV30 to TRBJ1-1; a weak D match, TRBD1 (6 bases). V was clipped by 5 bases and J by 4 bases, with 17 bases between them. Per germline, CDR1 GTSNPN and CDR2 SVGIG (reference sequence). This CDR3 has 14 residues. CDR3 DNA: TGTGCCTGGGACCCTACAGGGATGGGCACTGAAGCTTTCTTT. Translated, it gives CAWDPTGMGTEAFF.

A remark on this clonotype: Since a much larger clone is just one base distant, this may be a read error. The genes are TRBV6-5 and TRBJ2-2, with 7 bases fitting TRBD2. From germline, CDR1 is MNHEY and CDR2 SVGAGI. The CDR3 is 12 residues long. CDR3 amino acids: CASSSPSGVLFF. CDR3 in DNA: TGTGCCAGCAGTTCCCCGAGCGGGGTGCTGTTTTTT.

V usage is TRBV10-3 and J usage is TRBJ1-2, with unresolved D. The CDR3 extends over 14 amino acids. Germline CDR1 ENHRY, CDR2 SYGVKD. V shed 2 bases and J shed 6 bases, with 13 bases lying between them. CDR3: CAISEGPGPNGYTF. The CDR3 nucleotides are TGTGCCATCAGTGAGGGGCCAGGCCCTAATGGCTACACCTTC.

The CDR3: CASSPPGPQSETQYF. The CDR3 DNA follows: TGCGCCAGCAGTCCTCCGGGACCCCAATCGGAGACCCAGTACTTC. The chain employs TRBV5-1 and TRBJ2-5; D could derive from TRBD1 or TRBD2 (5 bases each). The CDR3 extends over 15 amino acids. Germline V gives CDR1 SGHRS, CDR2 YFSETQ. V lost 5 bases and J lost 5, with 19 bases in between.

The chain links TRBV5-1 to TRBJ2-3; 8 bases are a match to TRBD2. Trimming cost V 0 bases and J 3 bases; bases outside gene matches: 12. Germline CDR1 SGHRS, CDR2 YFSETQ. The CDR3 consists of 18 residues. CDR3 nucleotides: TGCGCCAGCAGCTTGGCCCCTTTGGAGCGGGAGTTTACAGATACGCAGTATTTT. Protein: CASSLAPLEREFTDTQYF.

This clonotype has at least ten counts. The gene calls are TRBV5-1 and TRBJ2-1; D call uncertain. This CDR3 contains 17 residues. The ends were cut back, 3 bases at V and 0 bases at J, with 16 bases in the middle. Germline V gene sequence: CDR1 SGHRS, CDR2 YFSETQ. The CDR3 region has the DNA TGCGCCAGCAGCTCACAACCGTTAGGTAACTCCTACAATGAGCAGTTCTTC. Translated: CASSSQPLGNSYNEQFF. The whole variable domain, filled in from reference TRBV5-1 and TRBJ2-1, reads KAGVTQTPRYLIKTRGQQVTLSCSPISGHRSVSWYQQTPGQGLQFLFEYFSETQRNKGNFPGRFSGRQFSNSRSEMNVSTLELGDSALYLCASSSQPLGNSYNEQFFGPGTRLTVL.

V is TRBV9 and J is TRBJ2-3; TRBD2 is a possible D gene (5 bases). Germline V gene data show CDR1 as SGDLS and CDR2 as YYNGEE. The CDR3 spans 14 residues. V was shortened by 0 bases and J by 1 base, with 6 bases between the two germline ends. CDR3 sequence reads: CASSVDGGTDTQYF. The CDR3 coding sequence is TGTGCCAGCAGCGTAGACGGGGGCACAGATACGCAGTATTTT. Drawing the rest from reference TRBV9 and TRBJ2-3, the complete variable domain is DSGVTQTPKHLITATGQRVTLRCSPRSGDLSVYWYQQSLDQGLQFLIQYYNGEERAKGNILERFSAQQFPDLHSELNLSSLELGDSALYFCASSVDGGTDTQYFGPGTRLTVL.

This sequence joins TRBV11-3 and TRBJ2-7; 8 nucleotides agree with TRBD2. Germline values: CDR1 SGHNT, CDR2 YENEEA. With 5 bases clipped from V and 7 bases from J, the junction kept 19 bases outside the gene matches. The CDR3 loop spans 17 amino acids. As DNA, the CDR3 is TGTGCCAGCAGCCCCCTAATGAGGAGCGGGAGTAGGGGGGAGCAGTACGTC. As protein: CASSPLMRSGSRGEQYV.

The chain uses TRBV4-1 and TRBJ2-7, with 9 nucleotides matching TRBD2. The ends lost 3 bases at V and 2 bases at J; junction bases unmatched: 8. Germline-derived CDR1 and CDR2 are MGHRA and YSYEKL. The CDR3 length is 16 residues. In DNA form, the CDR3 reads TGCGCCAGCAGCCAGGGGGTAGCGGGAGTCACCTACGAGCAGTACGTC. Its translation: CASSQGVAGVTYEQYV.

This sequence joins TRBV15 and TRBJ1-1, with 8 bases matching TRBD1. V gave up 7 bases and J gave up 5 bases; unmatched junction bases: 9. The germline gives CDR1 LNHNV, CDR2 YYDKDF (reference sequence). This CDR3 is 14 amino acids long. DNA of the CDR3: TGTGCCACCAATCCCACAGGGGGGGGAACTGAAGCTTTCTTT. Amino acid sequence: CATNPTGGGTEAFF. Together with reference TRBV15 and TRBJ1-1, the CDR3 gives the full variable domain: DAMVIQNPRYQVTQFGKPVTLSCSQTLNHNVMYWYQQKSSQAPKLLFHYYDKDFNNEADTPDNFQSRRPNTSFCFLDIRSPGLGDTAMYLCATNPTGGGTEAFFGQGTRLTVV.

This clonotype was seen a handful of times. The rearrangement uses TRBV12-3 or TRBV12-4 and TRBJ1-5; D gene uncertain. The V end lost 6 bases, the J end lost 0 bases, and 15 bases lay between the germline ends. The length of the CDR3 is 16 residues. The CDR3 DNA reads as TGTGCCAGCAGCCCAAATTTGGGGAGTAGCAATCAGCCCCAGCATTTT. Protein: CASSPNLGSSNQPQHF.

Details on this clonotype: A much larger clone lies a single base off, so this may be a read error. V usage is TRBV29-1 and J usage is TRBJ2-7, with a possible D match to TRBD2 (6 bases). Trimming took off 7 bases at V and 3 bases at J, with 22 bases between the two ends. Germline V gives CDR1 SQVTM, CDR2 ANQGSEA. The length of the CDR3 is 15 residues. CDR3 coding DNA: TGCAGCGGAAGAGGGGCGGAGGGTTTGGTCTACGAGCAGTACGTC. Translation gives CSGRGAEGLVYEQYV.

This clonotype was observed many times. V is TRBV20-1 and J is TRBJ2-7; D gene uncertain. Germline V lookup: CDR1 DFQATT, CDR2 SNEGSKA (reference sequence). V gave up 4 bases and J gave up 2 bases, with 12 bases separating them. The CDR3 is made up of 13 amino acids. CDR3 residues: CSATEGWAYEQYV. DNA for the CDR3: TGCAGTGCTACAGAAGGGTGGGCCTACGAGCAGTACGTC.

The table lists this clonotype with a few counts. The gene calls are TRBV6-1 and TRBJ2-5; D may be TRBD1 or TRBD2 (6 bases each). Trimming shortened V by 6 bases and J by 1 base, and 15 bases separated the two germline ends. Germline V gives CDR1 MNHNS, CDR2 SASEGT. This CDR3 region has 15 residues. CDR3 in DNA: TGTGCCAGCAGCAGACTTGGGGGGCCCCAAGAGACCCAGTACTTC. This sequence encodes CASSRLGGPQETQYF.

This clonotype was recorded many times. A read error may account for a junction end that differs from germline. Here the CDR3 DNA reads TGCGCCAGCAGCTCGGAGGGATCCAGTAATTCCCCCCTCCACTTT. The encoded protein is CASSSEGSSNSPLHF. This chain links TRBV5-1 with TRBJ1-6; D call uncertain. The CDR3 totals 15 residues. The germline V gene has CDR1 SGHRS and CDR2 YFSETQ.

This clonotype was observed a handful of times. The chain links TRBV12-3 or TRBV12-4 to TRBJ2-1; D is ambiguous. V gave up 1 base and J gave up 8 bases, with 6 bases separating them. The CDR3 spans 12 residues. The CDR3 loop is CASSLVMHEQFF. CDR3 nucleotides: TGTGCCAGCAGTTTAGTGATGCATGAGCAGTTCTTC.

The V call is TRBV18, the J call TRBJ2-3; no reliable D call. Trimming stripped 4 bases from V and 0 bases from J, with 5 bases between. The CDR3 covers 13 residues. CDR1 KGHSH and CDR2 LQKENI come from the germline V gene. DNA for the CDR3: TGTGCCAGCTCACAACAGAGCACAGATACGCAGTATTTT. This encodes CASSQQSTDTQYF.

This clonotype was recorded at least ten times. The V gene is TRBV20-1, the J gene TRBJ1-4; the D is unclear. Germline-derived CDR1 and CDR2 are DFQATT and SNEGSKA (reference sequence). This CDR3 region has 14 residues. Trimming took 0 bases from V and 0 from J, leaving 5 bases between them. CDR3 nucleotide sequence: TGCAGTGCTAGAGACAGTGCAACTAATGAAAAACTGTTTTTT. The encoded protein is CSARDSATNEKLFF.

This clonotype occurred a few times. The J gene is TRBJ1-4, the V gene TRBV5-5; 10 nucleotides match TRBD1. Germline V CDR1 and CDR2: SGHKS, YYEKEE (reference sequence). V gave up 2 bases and J gave up 5 bases; unmatched junction bases: 6. The CDR3 runs 16 residues. The CDR3 bases are TGTGCCAGCAGCTTCGCTCCGGGACAGGGGAATGAAAAACTGTTTTTT. Its protein is CASSFAPGQGNEKLFF.